This entry is about one T cell receptor beta chain. The specificity of this receptor is unknown. Base qualities are not at hand, and no much larger clone is one base apart. These data come from a study of blood T cell repertoires in COVID-19 (dated by TCRdb to the early 2020s). For context, the study as a whole: Samples from collaborators originated in the United States, Italy and Spain and spanned both the acute and convalescent phases of COVID-19. Where HLA class I and class II types were available, the types were taken from metadata supplied by the sample provider, not from assay-based typing. The material from the prospective study consisted of cDNA or gDNA derived from T cells, B-cell-depleted T cells, or PBMCs. The sample metadata nearly always contained a de-identified subject ID, COVID-19 status, age in years and sex. Deeply sampled blood TCRbeta repertoires from subjects exposed to, actively infected with, or recovered from COVID-19 were included in the dataset. Samples were obtained from the ongoing ImmuneRACE study (first 160 participants) and from 1,254 subjects provided by 6 global collaborators. A freely available public database, intended as a resource for researchers studying the immune response to SARS-CoV-2, is where the repertoires were released. The research as a whole found: The amount of clinical and demographic metadata varied by source and participant and was provided uncurated.

TCRbeta CDR3 regions were amplified from genomic DNA by means of the immunoSEQ Assay, a bias-controlled multiplex PCR. The paper's processing steps were these. The number of nucleated cells in each sample was estimated by amplification of reference gene primers within the assay. Sequence reads were collapsed and filtered to measure the absolute abundance of every unique TCRbeta CDR3 rearrangement. Productive Simpson clonality was computed per sample as the square root of Simpson's diversity index over productive rearrangements. This immuneACCESS table, as held by TCRdb, lists in-frame sequences with V and J called but not all clones. Of the missing ones, under half trace to an unresolved V gene in checked studies; the others have no known cause. That table is the source of V, J and clone size, and D and trimming were worked out from the DNA. Counted in this sample were roughly 400,000 clones; 90% of them appeared once. About 0.6% of the sample lies in the top ten.

The CDR3 sequence holds 13 residues, the cysteine and phenylalanine included. Only the CDR3 region is kept as DNA, spanning 39 bases read in frame from base 1. CDR1 and CDR2 (MDHEN, SYDVKM) derive from the germline V gene. V is pared back by 7 bases and J by 4 bases, with 13 bases lying between the germline termini. Enrolling through a virtual design, the prospective study's participants ranged in age from roughly 18 to 100 years and lived across 24 United States geographic areas. In the prospective study, participants were assigned to cohorts based on the clinical history participants reported in a screening survey and a study questionnaire. For ImmuneRACE Cohort 3, a participant was defined as recovered based on two consecutive negative NP/OP PCR tests, clearance by a healthcare professional, or resolution of symptoms. In the prospective study, whole blood, serum and a nasopharyngeal or oropharyngeal swab were collected from each participant by mobile phlebotomists. Over a 2-month period, participants in the prospective study had the option of providing additional blood draws and questionnaires. Blood samples from the prospective study were shipped frozen or at room temperature prior to DNA extraction.

The sequence links TRBV28 to TRBJ1-2; the D gene lacks a confident call. The specimen sequenced was PBMCs or T cells enriched from blood (not recorded which). This TCR came from a man aged 18 to 30 who had recovered from COVID-19. The DNA is as follows: TGTGCCAGCATCAGTAATCCCCTCTATGGCTACACCTTC. It encodes CASISNPLYGYTF.